This TCR beta chain was found in a study of T cell responses to AZD1222 COVID-19 vaccine. Study-wide results and limits: Per reports, nearly half of all spike-specific TCRs target regions that are unmutated in variants. At baseline, just five to seven AZD1222 recipients tested seropositive. CD4 TCRs covered the whole spike, strongest at regions 160-218 and 743-854.

A note on this clone: Antigen: not known.

V shed 6 bases, J shed 0 bases, and the junction held 3 bases outside the gene matches. The CDR3 loop spans 14 amino acids. Germline CDR1 and CDR2: ENHRY and SYGVKD. Produced via immunoSEQ multiplex PCR; TCRdb's table is partial and in-frame only. The table has roughly 120,000 clones, roughly nine tenths seen once. The origin of this receptor is an adult in good health. The chain uses TRBV10-3 and TRBJ1-1, with 8 nucleotides matching TRBD1. The specimen comprised peripheral blood, sampled on day 0 of AZD1222 vaccination. The DNA of the CDR3 is TGTGCCATCAGGGACAGGGAGATGAACACTGAAGCTTTCTTT. Its protein is CAIRDREMNTEAFF.